This T cell receptor (beta chain) is from a study of T cell repertoires in cytomegalovirus infection. Study as a whole: CMV infection plus the matching HLA type was flagged by public TCR beta signatures.

The germline gives CDR1 MNHEY, CDR2 SVGEGT. The CDR3 consists of 12 residues. With 3 bases removed from V and 5 bases from J, the gap between germline ends came to 5 bases. This clonotype came up many times. Its target is unknown. TCRdb re-called the reads with MiXCR, one entry per CDR3 protein. Among around 230,000 distinct CDR3 sequences listed, 6% to 8% were seen once. Whole-study results and caveats: HLA-C-restricted, CMV-specific TCR beta clonotypes were dominant ex vivo.

The chain joins TRBV6-2 or TRBV6-3 to TRBJ2-1; D is unresolved. The TCR comes from a human donor in good health (CMV status not recorded). Some clones in this sample may be carry-over from other donors' samples. The source material was PBMCs. CDR3 amino acids: CASSYLNNEQFF. In nucleotides, the CDR3 is TGTGCCAGCAGTTATTTAAACAATGAGCAGTTCTTC.